These 26 T cell receptor beta chains originate from one sample sequenced in a study of blood T cell repertoires in COVID-19. Only in-frame clones appear in the TCRdb table, and some are missing; sequencing was by immunoSEQ multiplex PCR. The profile covers about 46,000 clones, with approximately 85% appearing a single time and 25% to 40% taken by the ten largest. Sequencing used peripheral blood. These receptors all come from a woman aged 80 or older with COVID-19, enrolled during active disease.

The chain employs TRBV6-4 and TRBJ2-2, with 13 positions matching TRBD2. Germline V lookup: CDR1 MRHNA, CDR2 SNTAGT. V was clipped by 6 bases and J by 3 bases; unmatched bases: 16. This CDR3 is built from 20 residues. The chain's CDR3 is CASSQDPTSGRAGYTGELFF. The CDR3 DNA is TGTGCCAGCAGCCAAGACCCAACTAGCGGGAGGGCCGGGTACACCGGGGAGCTGTTTTTT.

V is TRBV5-1 and J is TRBJ2-3, with TRBD2 identical over 12 bases. The CDR3 has 15 residues. Germline V gene sequence: CDR1 SGHRS, CDR2 YFSETQ. With V trimmed by 4 bases and J by 6 bases, 6 bases remained unmatched. CDR3 nucleotide sequence: TGCGCCAGCAGCCAACTAGCGGGGGGAGGGGATACGCAGTATTTT. Its translation: CASSQLAGGGDTQYF.

The chain recombines TRBV12-2 with TRBJ2-7; the D segment call TRBD1 is taken from the table without a DNA check. TRBV12-2 is deemed a pseudogene. The CDR3 runs 14 residues. This CDR3 reads CASRSVTGTYEQYF. The CDR3 DNA reads as TGTGCAAGTCGCTCCGTGACAGGCACCTACGAGCAGTACTTC.

J is TRBJ2-1 and V is TRBV28; 12 bases are a match to TRBD2. This CDR3 has 15 residues. The junction had 7 bases not matched to a gene; V was cut back by 6 bases and J by 7 bases. Germline V gene data show CDR1 as MDHEN and CDR2 as SYDVKM. As DNA, the CDR3 is TGTGCCAGCAGGGCGACTAGCGGGAGTTGGAATGAGCAGTTCTTC. Encoded protein: CASRATSGSWNEQFF.

A remark on this clone: This sample includes further DNA sequences coding for the same CDR3. This chain uses TRBV28 with TRBJ1-5; D is ambiguous. Deletions cut 6 bases from V and 3 bases from J, with 9 bases between. The germline CDR1 and CDR2 sequences are MDHEN and SYDVKM. The CDR3 extends over 13 amino acids. CDR3 bases: TGTGCCAGCAGCGGGATGGACAATCAGCCCCAGCATTTT. Translated: CASSGMDNQPQHF.

The chain carries TRBV19 and TRBJ2-7, with D possibly matching TRBD1 (6 bases). Germline V lookup: CDR1 LNHDA, CDR2 SQIVND (reference sequence). V lost 4 bases and J 4 bases, leaving 14 bases between the germline ends. CDR3 length: 14 amino acids. The CDR3 is CASSTGHLLYEQYF. CDR3 sequence (DNA): TGTGCCAGTAGTACGGGACACCTCCTATACGAGCAGTACTTC.

The chain employs TRBV4-2 and TRBJ2-5; TRBD2 aligns across 8 bases. Germline V gives CDR1 LGHNA, CDR2 YNFKEQ. Losses at the gene ends were 4 bases for V and 7 bases for J; bases not matched to a gene: 8. CDR3 size: 14 residues. The chain's CDR3 is CASSPTREGPTQYF. In nucleotides, the CDR3 is TGTGCCAGCAGCCCTACCCGGGAGGGACCGACCCAGTACTTC.

This clone has a handful of counts. The chain is built from TRBV9 and TRBJ1-1, with D uncertain. Per the germline V gene, CDR1 is SGDLS and CDR2 is YYNGEE. V lost 0 bases to trimming and J lost 0 bases, with 6 bases between them. The CDR3 covers 14 residues. The CDR3 DNA reads TGTGCCAGCAGCGTAGGGCGGATGAACACTGAAGCTTTCTTT. Translation: CASSVGRMNTEAFF. The complete variable domain, with remaining parts taken from reference TRBV9 and TRBJ1-1, reads DSGVTQTPKHLITATGQRVTLRCSPRSGDLSVYWYQQSLDQGLQFLIQYYNGEERAKGNILERFSAQQFPDLHSELNLSSLELGDSALYFCASSVGRMNTEAFFGQGTRLTVV.

The V gene is TRBV5-6, the J gene TRBJ2-7; D perhaps matches TRBD1 (6 bases). This CDR3 has 19 residues. Trimming took 2 bases from V and 0 from J, leaving 24 bases between them. Looked up from germline, CDR1 is SGHDT and CDR2 is YYEEEE. DNA of the CDR3: TGTGCCAGCAGCTTTAGTAGGGACACCCTCTGGTTGGGCTCCTACGAGCAGTACTTC. Its translation is CASSFSRDTLWLGSYEQYF.

This chain joins TRBV6-2 or TRBV6-3 and TRBJ2-3; 14 bases are a match to TRBD2. Looked up from germline, CDR1 is MNHEY and CDR2 is SVGEGT. The CDR3 length is 16 residues. V trimming: 6 bases; J trimming: 4 bases; junction bases outside the gene matches: 6. CDR3 amino acids: CASSQTSGGAADTQYF. Written as DNA, the CDR3 is TGTGCCAGCAGCCAGACTAGCGGGGGGGCTGCAGATACGCAGTATTTT.

The chain recombines TRBV7-9 with TRBJ2-7; D is undetermined. The CDR3 is made up of 12 amino acids. Germline CDR1 SEHNR, CDR2 FQNEAQ (reference sequence). The ends were cut back, 4 bases at V and 7 bases at J, with 11 bases in the middle. CDR3 amino acids: CASSSEALEQYF. The CDR3 DNA follows: TGTGCCAGCAGCTCCGAGGCGCTGGAGCAGTACTTC.

The chain employs TRBV15 and TRBJ2-4; the D gene is possibly TRBD1 (6 bases). The CDR3 spans 15 residues. Trimming stripped 0 bases from V and 8 bases from J, with 14 bases between. Germline V gene sequence: CDR1 LNHNV, CDR2 YYDKDF (reference sequence). The CDR3 DNA reads TGTGCCACCAGCAGAGAGCAGGGGAAGGAGGACATTCAGTACTTC. This gives the protein CATSREQGKEDIQYF.

CDR3 sequence reads: CASSQVGLAGPTDTQYF. The DNA of the CDR3 is TGTGCCAGCAGCCAAGTTGGACTAGCGGGGCCAACAGATACGCAGTATTTT. The chain joins TRBV4-2 to TRBJ2-3, with 12 bases aligning to TRBD2. This CDR3 is 17 amino acids long. The V gene end was trimmed by 1 base and the J gene end by 3 bases; junction bases not matched to a gene: 5. Germline CDR1 LGHNA, CDR2 YNFKEQ.

This rearrangement joins TRBV9 to TRBJ2-7, with TRBD2 as a possible D gene (6 bases). This CDR3 comprises 14 residues. V was pared by 4 bases and J by 2 bases, with 13 bases between. Germline V gene lookup returns CDR1 SGDLS and CDR2 YYNGEE. The CDR3: CASSPSGTPYEQYF. The DNA of the CDR3 is TGTGCCAGCAGCCCGTCCGGGACTCCCTACGAGCAGTACTTC. Drawing the rest from reference TRBV9 and TRBJ2-7, the complete variable domain is DSGVTQTPKHLITATGQRVTLRCSPRSGDLSVYWYQQSLDQGLQFLIQYYNGEERAKGNILERFSAQQFPDLHSELNLSSLELGDSALYFCASSPSGTPYEQYFGPGTRLTVT.

The chain recombines TRBV4-3 with TRBJ2-1; the D is unclear. V lost 4 bases to trimming and J lost 6 bases, with 13 bases between them. The CDR3 loop spans 14 amino acids. CDR1 and CDR2 (germline): LGHNA, YSLEER. The CDR3 region has the DNA TGCGCCAGCAGCCGCGAGAGGAGCAGCAATGAGCAGTTCTTC. It codes for CASSRERSSNEQFF.

The chain links TRBV19 to TRBJ2-2; 11 nucleotides line up with TRBD2. Germline V gene sequence: CDR1 LNHDA, CDR2 SQIVND (reference sequence). The CDR3 runs 14 residues. Trimming took 9 bases from V and 8 from J; bases not matched to a gene: 8. CDR3 coding DNA: TGTGCCAGCACAGGACTAGCGGGTCGAGGGGAGCTGTTTTTT. This sequence encodes CASTGLAGRGELFF.

The chain has TRBV5-1 and TRBJ1-1; D possibly corresponds to TRBD1 (5 bases). Trimming cost V 0 bases and J 3 bases, with 6 bases left between them. From germline, CDR1 is SGHRS and CDR2 YFSETQ. The CDR3 spans 13 residues. CDR3 bases: TGCGCCAGCAGCTTGGTAGGGGACACTGAAGCTTTCTTT. Protein sequence: CASSLVGDTEAFF.

Relative to its sample, this clone is medium-sized. This sequence joins TRBV2 and TRBJ1-5; 7 bases align to TRBD1. The CDR3 is 14 residues long. From germline, CDR1 is SNHLY and CDR2 FYNNEI. The junction had 6 bases not matched to a gene; V was cut back by 6 bases and J by 4 bases. CDR3 amino acids: CASSGTGENQPQHF. Here the CDR3 DNA reads TGTGCCAGCAGCGGTACAGGGGAAAATCAGCCCCAGCATTTT.

The V call is TRBV12-5, the J call TRBJ2-5, with D tentatively TRBD2 (6 bases). Per the germline V gene, CDR1 is LGHNT and CDR2 is FRNRAP. This CDR3 comprises 13 residues. V was trimmed by 6 bases and J by 7 bases, leaving 15 bases between them. This CDR3 is CASGPGRTGTQYF. For the CDR3, the DNA is TGTGCTAGTGGGCCGGGGAGGACGGGGACCCAGTACTTC.

The chain recombines TRBV27 with TRBJ2-5; weak D call: TRBD1 (5 bases). Germline assignment: CDR1 MNHEY and CDR2 SMNVEV (reference sequence). The germline V and J ends were trimmed by 3 bases and 7 bases, with 12 bases remaining between them. The CDR3 loop spans 13 amino acids. The chain's CDR3 is CASSLGQLGTQYF. As DNA, the CDR3 is TGTGCCAGCAGTTTGGGGCAGCTCGGGACCCAGTACTTC.

Worth noting for this clone: This CDR3 is also generated by other DNA sequences in the sample. CDR3 residues: CASSQARQGWGYGYTF. The CDR3 DNA is TGCGCCAGCAGCCAAGCGAGACAGGGCTGGGGCTATGGCTACACCTTC. This sequence joins TRBV4-3 and TRBJ1-2; 7 positions agree with TRBD1. Germline CDR1 is LGHNA and CDR2 is YSLEER. This CDR3 region has 16 residues. The junction had 9 bases not matched to a gene; V was cut back by 1 base and J by 4 bases.

The chain recombines TRBV12-3 or TRBV12-4 with TRBJ2-7, with a tentative D call TRBD1 (5 bases). This CDR3 has 12 amino acids. V was clipped by 3 bases and J by 9 bases, with 12 bases between them. The CDR3 sequence is CASSFYRQLQYF. DNA of the CDR3: TGTGCCAGCAGTTTCTATCGACAGTTGCAGTACTTC.

The CDR3 DNA reads as TGCGCCAGCAGTCGCCAGCTTCGCCGAGCGGGAGGGGGAAATGAGCAGTTCTTC. It codes for CASSRQLRRAGGGNEQFF. The rearrangement joins TRBV5-1 to TRBJ2-1; 10 bases map to TRBD2. The V and J ends lost 5 bases and 7 bases, in that order; junction bases with no gene match: 18. Germline V gene data show CDR1 as SGHRS and CDR2 as YFSETQ. This CDR3 has 18 amino acids.

The CDR3 sequence: CASRGQGRSYEQYF. CDR3 nucleotides: TGTGCCAGCAGGGGACAGGGGAGGTCCTACGAGCAGTACTTC. V gene TRBV2 combines with J gene TRBJ2-7; 10 bases are a match to TRBD1. CDR1 and CDR2 from the germline V gene are SNHLY and FYNNEI. Losses at the gene ends were 6 bases for V and 1 base for J; bases not matched to a gene: 3. There are 14 residues in the CDR3.

The rearrangement uses TRBV6-5 and TRBJ2-3; D not resolved. CDR1 and CDR2 (germline): MNHEY, SVGAGI. This CDR3 is built from 14 residues. V shed 1 base and J shed 2 bases, with 7 bases lying between them. CDR3 protein: CASSYLSNTDTQYF. CDR3 DNA sequence: TGTGCCAGCAGTTACTTGTCTAACACAGATACGCAGTATTTT.

This clone was seen a handful of times. The chain uses TRBV19 and TRBJ1-3, with unresolved D. The germline gives CDR1 LNHDA, CDR2 SQIVND (reference sequence). The CDR3 has 11 amino acids. Trimming took 5 bases from V and 8 from J, leaving 7 bases between them. The CDR3 nucleotides read TGTGCCAGTAGTTCTCGGGACACCATATATTTT. Amino acids: CASSSRDTIYF.